Listed here are 8 T cell receptor beta chains from one sample, sequenced in a study of blood T cell repertoires in COVID-19. TCRdb's table, derived via immunoSEQ multiplex PCR, lists solely in-frame clones and lacks some. The sample records around 220,000 clones, over 75% being singletons. Material: peripheral blood. The source of these receptors is a middle-aged man with active or convalescent COVID-19.

CDR3 DNA: TGTGCCAGCAGCCTGACAGGGGTGGGAGAGACCCAGTACTTC. Translated: CASSLTGVGETQYF. The chain uses TRBV5-4 and TRBJ2-5, with 8 nucleotides matching TRBD1. CDR1 SGHNT and CDR2 YYREEE come from the germline V gene (reference sequence). V was clipped by 4 bases and J by 4 bases; unmatched bases: 6. The CDR3 runs to 14 residues.

This rearrangement joins TRBV11-2 to TRBJ1-4; 9 bases agree with TRBD1. The CDR3 loop spans 16 amino acids. Germline V gene lookup returns CDR1 SGHAT and CDR2 FQNNGV. The trim removed 5 bases at V and 5 bases at J, leaving 9 bases unmatched. Written as DNA, the CDR3 is TGTGCCAGCAGCCGAGGCGTGGGACAGGGAAATGAAAAACTGTTTTTT. Translation: CASSRGVGQGNEKLFF.

V and J are TRBV19 and TRBJ1-1, with TRBD1 matching 7 bases. The CDR3 spans 13 residues. V shed 9 bases, J shed 1 base, and the junction held 5 bases outside the gene matches. Germline V gene sequence: CDR1 LNHDA, CDR2 SQIVND (reference sequence). CDR3 region: CARDRAPNTEAFF. In DNA, the CDR3 is TGTGCCAGAGACAGGGCCCCGAACACTGAAGCTTTCTTT.

V and J are TRBV7-3 and TRBJ1-1; D not certain. Per germline, CDR1 SGHTA and CDR2 FQGTGA. This CDR3 has 15 residues. With 1 base removed from V and 4 bases from J, the gap between germline ends came to 13 bases. The CDR3 loop reads CASSLSPGRGTEAFF. In nucleotides, the CDR3 is TGTGCCAGCAGCTTAAGCCCAGGTCGGGGCACTGAAGCTTTCTTT.

V gene TRBV27 combines with J gene TRBJ1-1; 10 bases align to TRBD1. V gave up 2 bases and J gave up 5 bases; unmatched junction bases: 8. The CDR3 spans 16 residues. Germline CDR1 reads MNHEY; CDR2 reads SMNVEV (reference sequence). The CDR3 reads CASSLKAGQGRTEAFF. The CDR3 region has the DNA TGTGCCAGCAGTTTAAAGGCGGGACAGGGGCGAACTGAAGCTTTCTTT.

The genes are TRBV24-1 and TRBJ2-3; 10 nucleotides match TRBD2. The ends lost 3 bases at V and 5 bases at J; junction bases unmatched: 10. This CDR3 region has 17 residues. Germline V gene data show CDR1 as KGHDR and CDR2 as SFDVKD. CDR3 in amino acids: CATSDRAASGGRDTQYF. Here the CDR3 DNA reads TGTGCCACCAGTGATCGCGCGGCTAGCGGGGGTAGAGATACGCAGTATTTT.

This clone was seen only a few times. V and J are TRBV4-1 and TRBJ2-4; weak D call: TRBD1 (6 bases). V lost 0 bases to trimming and J lost 5 bases, with 17 bases between them. This CDR3 comprises 17 residues. CDR1 is MGHRA and CDR2 is YSYEKL in the germline V gene. The CDR3 loop is CASSQEVTAGAQNIQYF. CDR3 nucleotide sequence: TGCGCCAGCAGCCAAGAAGTTACGGCAGGGGCACAAAACATTCAGTACTTC.

V and J are TRBV7-9 and TRBJ2-7; no clear D gene. CDR1 and CDR2 from the germline V gene are SEHNR and FQNEAQ (reference sequence). Trimming took 0 bases from V and 3 from J, leaving 6 bases between them. This CDR3 is built from 13 residues. The CDR3 DNA reads as TGTGCCAGCAGCTTAGCGGGCAGCTACGAGCAGTACTTC. Translation gives CASSLAGSYEQYF. The full variable domain, rest sourced from reference TRBV7-9 and TRBJ2-7, is DTGVSQNPRHKITKRGQNVTFRCDPISEHNRLYWYRQTLGQGPEFLTYFQNEAQLEKSRLLSDRFSAERPKGSFSTLEIQRTEQGDSAMYLCASSLAGSYEQYFGPGTRLTVT.